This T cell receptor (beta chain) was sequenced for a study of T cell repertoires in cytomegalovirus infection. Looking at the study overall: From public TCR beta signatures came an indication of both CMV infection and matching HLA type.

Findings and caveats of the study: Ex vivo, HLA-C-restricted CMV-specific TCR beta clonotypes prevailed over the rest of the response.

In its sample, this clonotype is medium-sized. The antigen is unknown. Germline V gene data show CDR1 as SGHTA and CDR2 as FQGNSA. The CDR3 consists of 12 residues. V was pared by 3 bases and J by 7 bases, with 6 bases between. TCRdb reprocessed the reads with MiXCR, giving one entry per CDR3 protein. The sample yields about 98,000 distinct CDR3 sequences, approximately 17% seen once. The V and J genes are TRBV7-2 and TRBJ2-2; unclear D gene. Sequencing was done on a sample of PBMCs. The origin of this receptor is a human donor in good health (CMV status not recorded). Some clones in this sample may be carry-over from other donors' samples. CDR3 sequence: CASSLVGGELFF. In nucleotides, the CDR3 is TGTGCCAGCAGCTTGGTAGGCGGGGAGCTGTTTTTT.